The sequence of this TCR beta chain was determined in a study of shared clonotypes between healthy human individuals. Trimming stripped 0 bases from V and 3 bases from J, with 13 bases between. CDR3 length: 15 amino acids. Germline V lookup: CDR1 SGHRS, CDR2 YFSETQ. Donors were healthy HIV-negative adults without recent acute infections or vaccinations. Donors were Caucasian adults residing in Nashville, Tennessee, USA. Turning to this clone: As yet, its antigen is unknown.

General study results and limits: Sharing across four donors was highest in naive CD4 (roughly 5%) and lowest in memory CD8 (roughly 0.4%).

Measured with immunoSEQ multiplex PCR; TCRdb has only the in-frame clones, and not every one. The sample includes fewer than 3 million clones, just under 95% seen only once; the top ten take approximately 0.39%. Sequenced: naive CD4+ T cells from PBMCs. The subset is: CD45RA+ positively selected. This sequence was found in a man between 18 and 29 years old in good health. Some clones in this sample may be carry-over from other donors' samples. The J gene is TRBJ2-7, the V gene TRBV5-1; D is undetermined. This chain's CDR3 is CASSLAVVGNYEQYF. The CDR3 DNA sequence: TGCGCCAGCAGCTTGGCAGTAGTCGGAAACTACGAGCAGTACTTC.